A selection of T cell receptor beta chains follows, all from one sample in a study of CD8+ T cells in alopecia areata. Libraries were prepared by immunoSEQ multiplex PCR; TCRdb keeps only in-frame clonotypes and omits some of them. The repertoire holds some 200,000 clones, with around 43% as singletons. This sample comprised CD4+ T cells sorted from blood, obtained around week 37, from a patient treated with tofacitinib. The receptors originated from a human donor with alopecia areata. Both conserved end residues are trimmed from each CDR3.

J gene: TRBJ2-7
V gene: TRBV11-2
CDR3 protein: ASSLGGFTYEQY

J gene: TRBJ1-1
V gene: TRBV18
CDR3 protein: ASSPRRESSEAF

J gene: TRBJ2-7
V gene: TRBV5-4
CDR3 protein: ASSLRDSHPEQY

J gene: TRBJ1-3
V gene: TRBV27
CDR3 protein: ASSLRGGRSTIY

J gene: TRBJ2-1
V gene: TRBV5-1
CDR3 protein: ASSLAPMGTAHGEQF

J gene: TRBJ1-4
V gene: TRBV2
CDR3 protein: ASRLLDSYNEKLF

J gene: TRBJ2-1
V gene: TRBV5-1
CDR3 protein: ASSLTGSDPGEQF

J gene: TRBJ1-5
V gene: TRBV30
CDR3 protein: AWSGTVSNQPQH

J gene: TRBJ2-3
V gene: TRBV30
CDR3 protein: AWSGVGSTDTQY

J gene: TRBJ2-1
V gene: TRBV6-5
CDR3 protein: ASRNNPTYNEQF

J gene: TRBJ1-3
V gene: TRBV30
CDR3 protein: AWSVRGAGNTIY

J gene: TRBJ2-1
V gene: TRBV29-1
CDR3 protein: SALAGRIYNEQF

J gene: TRBJ1-2
V gene: TRBV6-5
CDR3 protein: ASSYTELNYGYT

J gene: TRBJ2-7
V gene: TRBV14
CDR3 protein: ASSQDATGAWGSNEQY

J gene: TRBJ2-5
V gene: TRBV5-4
CDR3 protein: ASSQRTGEETQY

J gene: TRBJ2-2
V gene: TRBV7-9
CDR3 protein: ASSPIGSPPGELF

J gene: TRBJ2-4
V gene: TRBV29-1
CDR3 protein: SVDGQLGNIQY

J gene: TRBJ2-1
V gene: TRBV29-1
CDR3 protein: SGTYSVYNEQF

J gene: TRBJ2-2
V gene: TRBV30
CDR3 protein: AWSVEGGAVNTGELF

J gene: TRBJ1-2
V gene: TRBV28
CDR3 protein: ASSRGRSNYGYT

J gene: TRBJ2-1
V gene: TRBV5-1
CDR3 protein: ASSVGTSGRSEQF

J gene: TRBJ2-5
V gene: TRBV29-1
CDR3 protein: TLGGQETQY

J gene: TRBJ1-1
V gene: TRBV7-2
CDR3 protein: ASSLTAMNTEAF

J gene: TRBJ2-7
V gene: TRBV2
CDR3 protein: ASRNPDMTYEQY

J gene: TRBJ2-5
V gene: TRBV7-9
CDR3 protein: ASFTPSGSSETQY

J gene: TRBJ2-1
V gene: TRBV28
CDR3 protein: ASSAGVLRF

J gene: TRBJ2-5
V gene: TRBV2
CDR3 protein: ASSGETQY

J gene: TRBJ1-5
V gene: TRBV29-1
CDR3 protein: SVGTGGGQPQH

J gene: TRBJ1-2
V gene: TRBV2
CDR3 protein: ASLGDRDHGYT

J gene: TRBJ2-5
V gene: TRBV5-1
CDR3 protein: ASSLTTSGIQETQY

J gene: TRBJ2-1
V gene: TRBV7-2
CDR3 protein: ASSLYFDNEQF

J gene: TRBJ2-7
V gene: TRBV27
CDR3 protein: ASSPPASGSNEQY

J gene: TRBJ2-7
V gene: TRBV11-2
CDR3 protein: ASIRFSGHEQY

J gene: TRBJ2-1
V gene: TRBV30
CDR3 protein: AWSVPGTAFYNEQF

J gene: TRBJ1-2
V gene: TRBV4-2
CDR3 protein: ASSHGTGREYGYT

J gene: TRBJ2-1
V gene: TRBV4-2
CDR3 protein: ASSQDLGRSGSYNEQF

J gene: TRBJ1-3
V gene: TRBV5-1
CDR3 protein: ASSLGEFRASGRTGNTIY

J gene: TRBJ2-7
V gene: TRBV30
CDR3 protein: AWSALMLKNEQY

J gene: TRBJ2-7
V gene: TRBV9
CDR3 protein: ASSVSPLGEQY

J gene: TRBJ2-3
V gene: TRBV6-5
CDR3 protein: ASSYDGTDTQY

J gene: TRBJ2-2
V gene: TRBV15
CDR3 protein: ATSRGLHRVNTGELF

J gene: TRBJ2-5
V gene: TRBV11-2
CDR3 protein: ASSSTSGQETQY

J gene: TRBJ1-2
V gene: TRBV4-1
CDR3 protein: ASSQDGLYLYKGT

J gene: TRBJ2-7
V gene: TRBV29-1
CDR3 protein: SVAASSYEQY

J gene: TRBJ2-2
V gene: TRBV2
CDR3 protein: ATKLDRTGELF

J gene: TRBJ2-1
V gene: TRBV14
CDR3 protein: ANNRGSSYNEQF

J gene: TRBJ1-5
V gene: TRBV6-5
CDR3 protein: ASRRGQGGNQPQH

J gene: TRBJ2-4
V gene: TRBV6-5
CDR3 protein: ASSRTGRGIQY

J gene: TRBJ2-6
V gene: TRBV19
CDR3 protein: ASRPGDSSGANVLT

J gene: TRBJ1-2
V gene: TRBV2
CDR3 protein: ASKRIGYGYT